This T cell receptor beta chain was documented in a study of OX40 agonist ivuxolimab in advanced cancers. In the study overall: Ivuxolimab, which targeted the costimulatory receptor OX40 (CD134), was an agonistic, fully human IgG2 monoclonal antibody. In the dose-escalation cohort, nearly 85% of patients were male, and the mean age was roughly 60 years with a range of roughly 23 to 90. Intravenous ivuxolimab was administered to patients every 2 weeks at six dose levels: 0.01, 0.1, 0.3, 1.5, 3 and 10 mg/kg. Prior anti-PD-1, anti-PD-L1 or anti-CTLA-4 therapy was permitted, and 35% to 40% of dose-escalation patients had received checkpoint inhibitors. Partial responses were achieved by three dose-escalation patients, of whom one had hepatocellular carcinoma and two had cutaneous melanoma. Of the approximately 50 dose-escalation patients, hepatocellular carcinoma was present in roughly 19, melanoma in roughly 15, renal cell carcinoma in 9 and head and neck cancer in 9. Peripheral TCRbeta sequencing was intended to test whether TCR sequence diversity was altered and clonal T-cell expansion was caused by ivuxolimab. The monotherapy dose-escalation portion (N ≈ 55 patients) of the phase I ivuxolimab trial is reported in the paper.

Broad study findings and their caveats: At doses of 0.1 to 3.0 mg/kg, clonal expansion of both CD4+ and CD8+ T cells in blood was seen between baseline and week 6. Low levels of normalized T-cell clonal expansion were also seen in some patients who did not respond. After ivuxolimab, expanded clones were on average more numerous among CD8+ T cells than among CD4+ T cells. The antigen specificity of the clonally expanded peripheral T cells was not determined. In partial responders in the 0.1-3.0 mg/kg groups, normalized peripheral clonal expansion was found to be among the lowest, especially among CD8+ T cells.

With regard to this clone: What this receptor recognizes is not known. It has no much larger one-base neighbor in the sample; base qualities were not kept.

The junction carries 6 bases between V and J, which are trimmed by 6 bases and 4 bases respectively. Looking up the germline V gene yields CDR1 SGHVS and CDR2 FQNEAQ. The CDR3 spans 11 residues, from the cysteine through the phenylalanine. Of all the DNA, just the CDR3 is kept, 33 bases in frame from base 1. Genomic DNA was isolated from the sorted cells so that the TCRbeta CDR3 region could be sequenced. The immunoSEQ Assay was used for sequencing of TCRbeta CDR3 regions. The source is immuneACCESS, and TCRdb retained only in-frame sequences with V and J called. Part of the clones is not carried over; for the studies checked, unresolved V genes explain less than half of this, and the remainder is unexplained. The sample contains 50,000 to 70,000 clones, approximately 90% of them found a single time. The ten largest clones take up about 0.4% of the sample. Patients with autoimmune disease history or receiving systemic immunosuppression were excluded from the trial. Peripheral blood for TCR sequencing was drawn from every dose cohort at baseline, at cycle 4 day 1 and at cycle 7 day 1. Samples were obtained from an open-label, multicenter, first-in-human phase I dose-escalation trial of ivuxolimab. The trial enrolled adults with locally advanced or metastatic head and neck squamous cell, hepatocellular, melanoma or renal cell carcinoma. Before TCR sequencing, CD4+ T cells and CD8+ T cells from peripheral blood were sorted into separate populations.

The rearranged chain carries TRBV7-8 and TRBJ2-5, with the identity of the D gene unclear. The sequenced sample was CD4+ or CD8+ T cells sorted from blood, obtained in a trial of the OX40 agonist ivuxolimab. This sequence originates from an adult with an advanced solid tumor such as melanoma, head and neck, liver or kidney cancer. The CDR3 in this case is CASRSRETQYF. DNA sequence: TGTGCCAGCAGATCAAGAGAGACCCAGTACTTC.